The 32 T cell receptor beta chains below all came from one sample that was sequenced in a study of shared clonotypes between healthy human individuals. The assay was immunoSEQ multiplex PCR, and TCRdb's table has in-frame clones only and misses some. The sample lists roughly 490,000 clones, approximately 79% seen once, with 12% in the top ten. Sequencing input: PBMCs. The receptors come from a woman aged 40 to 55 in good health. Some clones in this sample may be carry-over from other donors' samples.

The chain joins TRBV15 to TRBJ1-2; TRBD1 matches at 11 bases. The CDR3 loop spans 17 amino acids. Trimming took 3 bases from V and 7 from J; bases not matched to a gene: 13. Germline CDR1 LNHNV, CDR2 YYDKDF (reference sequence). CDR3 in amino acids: CATSRGWTGGADRGYTF. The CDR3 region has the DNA TGTGCCACCAGCAGGGGGTGGACAGGGGGCGCGGATCGTGGCTACACCTTC.

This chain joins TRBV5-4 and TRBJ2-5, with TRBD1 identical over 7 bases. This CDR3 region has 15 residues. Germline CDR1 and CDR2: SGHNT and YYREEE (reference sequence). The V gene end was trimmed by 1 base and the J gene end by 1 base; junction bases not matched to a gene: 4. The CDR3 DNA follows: TGTGCCAGCAGCTTGCCTGGACAGGCCCAAGAGACCCAGTACTTC. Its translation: CASSLPGQAQETQYF. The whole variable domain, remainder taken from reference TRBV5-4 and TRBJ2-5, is ETGVTQSPTHLIKTRGQQVTLRCSSQSGHNTVSWYQQALGQGPQFIFQYYREEENGRGNFPPRFSGLQFPNYSSELNVNALELDDSALYLCASSLPGQAQETQYFGPGTRLLVL.

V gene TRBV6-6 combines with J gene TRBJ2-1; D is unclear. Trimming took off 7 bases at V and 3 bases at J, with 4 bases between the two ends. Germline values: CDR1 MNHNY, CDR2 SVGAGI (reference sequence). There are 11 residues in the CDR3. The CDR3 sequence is CASNDYNEQFF. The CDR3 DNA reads TGTGCCAGCAATGACTACAATGAGCAGTTCTTC.

CDR3 sequence: CASSESGSGNFGAQYF. The CDR3 DNA is TGTGCCAGCAGTGAAAGTGGTAGCGGGAATTTTGGGGCCCAGTACTTC. The chain links TRBV2 to TRBJ2-5, with 8 positions matching TRBD2. V lost 2 bases, J lost 9 bases, and 14 bases stayed unmatched. CDR3 length: 16 residues. Germline assignment: CDR1 SNHLY and CDR2 FYNNEI.

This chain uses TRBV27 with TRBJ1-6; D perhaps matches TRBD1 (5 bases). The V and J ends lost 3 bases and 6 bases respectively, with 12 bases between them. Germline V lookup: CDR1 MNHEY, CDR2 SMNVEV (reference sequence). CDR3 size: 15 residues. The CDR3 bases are TGTGCCAGCAGTTTGTCCAGGGTTCCTAATTCACCCCTCCACTTT. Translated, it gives CASSLSRVPNSPLHF.

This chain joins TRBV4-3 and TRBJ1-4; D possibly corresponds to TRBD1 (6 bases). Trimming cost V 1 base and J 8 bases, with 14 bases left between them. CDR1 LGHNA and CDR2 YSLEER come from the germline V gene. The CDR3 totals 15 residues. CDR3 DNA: TGCGCCAGCAGCCAAGGGGAGGGGGTTGGGGAAAAACTGTTTTTT. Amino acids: CASSQGEGVGEKLFF.

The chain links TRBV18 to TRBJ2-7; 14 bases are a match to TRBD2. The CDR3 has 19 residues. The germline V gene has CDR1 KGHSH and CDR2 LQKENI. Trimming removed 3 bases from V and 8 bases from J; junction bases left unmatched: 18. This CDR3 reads CASSPRGPQGLAGDVKQYF. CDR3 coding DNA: TGTGCCAGCTCACCCCGCGGTCCACAGGGACTAGCGGGAGATGTCAAGCAGTACTTC.

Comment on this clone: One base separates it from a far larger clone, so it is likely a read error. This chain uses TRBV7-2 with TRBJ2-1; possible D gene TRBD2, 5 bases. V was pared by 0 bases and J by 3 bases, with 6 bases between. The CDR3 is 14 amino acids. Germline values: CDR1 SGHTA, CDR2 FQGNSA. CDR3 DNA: TGTGCCAGCAGCTTAGCGGGAGTCTACAATGAGCAGTTCTTC. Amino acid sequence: CASSLAGVYNEQFF. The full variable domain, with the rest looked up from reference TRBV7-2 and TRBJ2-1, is GAGVSQSPSNKVTEKGKDVELRCDPISGHTALYWYRQSLGQGLEFLIYFQGNSAPDKSGLPSDRFSAERTGGSVSTLTIQRTQQEDSAVYLCASSLAGVYNEQFFGPGTRLTVL.

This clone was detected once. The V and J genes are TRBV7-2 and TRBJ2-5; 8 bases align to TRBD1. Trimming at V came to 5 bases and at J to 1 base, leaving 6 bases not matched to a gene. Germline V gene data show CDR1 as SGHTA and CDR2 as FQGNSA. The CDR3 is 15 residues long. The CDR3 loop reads CASSQGQGAQETQYF. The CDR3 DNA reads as TGTGCCAGCAGCCAAGGACAGGGTGCCCAAGAGACCCAGTACTTC. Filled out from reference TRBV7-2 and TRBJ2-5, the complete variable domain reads GAGVSQSPSNKVTEKGKDVELRCDPISGHTALYWYRQSLGQGLEFLIYFQGNSAPDKSGLPSDRFSAERTGGSVSTLTIQRTQQEDSAVYLCASSQGQGAQETQYFGPGTRLLVL.

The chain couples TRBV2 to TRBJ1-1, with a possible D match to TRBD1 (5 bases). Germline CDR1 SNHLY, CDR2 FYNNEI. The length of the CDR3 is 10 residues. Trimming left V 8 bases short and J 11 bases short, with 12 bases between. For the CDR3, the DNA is TGTGCCAGCCGGGGCCGTTCGGCTTTCTTT. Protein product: CASRGRSAFF.

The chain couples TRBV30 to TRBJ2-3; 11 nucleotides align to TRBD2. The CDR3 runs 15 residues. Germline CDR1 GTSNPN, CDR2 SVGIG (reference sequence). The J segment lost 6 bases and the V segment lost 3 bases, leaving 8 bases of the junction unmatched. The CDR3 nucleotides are TGTGCCTGGAGCGTCGGGACTAGCGGCGGGGATACGCAGTATTTT. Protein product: CAWSVGTSGGDTQYF.

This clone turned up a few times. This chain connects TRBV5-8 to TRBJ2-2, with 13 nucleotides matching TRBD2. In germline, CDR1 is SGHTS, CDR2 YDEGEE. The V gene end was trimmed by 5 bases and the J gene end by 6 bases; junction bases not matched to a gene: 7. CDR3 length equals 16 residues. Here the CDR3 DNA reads TGTGCCAGCAGTGTGACTAGCGGGAGGTTGTCCGGGGAGCTGTTTTTT. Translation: CASSVTSGRLSGELFF.

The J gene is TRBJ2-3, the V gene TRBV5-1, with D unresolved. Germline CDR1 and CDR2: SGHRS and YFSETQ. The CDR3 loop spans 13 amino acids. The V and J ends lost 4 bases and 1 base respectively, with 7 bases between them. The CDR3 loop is CASSLQGTDTQYF. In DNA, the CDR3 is TGCGCCAGCAGCCTCCAGGGCACAGATACGCAGTATTTT.

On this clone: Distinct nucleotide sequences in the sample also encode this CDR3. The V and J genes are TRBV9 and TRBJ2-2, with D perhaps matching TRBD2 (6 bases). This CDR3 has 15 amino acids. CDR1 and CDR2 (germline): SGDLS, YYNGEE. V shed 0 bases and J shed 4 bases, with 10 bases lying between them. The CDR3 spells CASSVAEGLTGELFF. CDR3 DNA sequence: TGTGCCAGCAGCGTAGCGGAGGGCCTCACCGGGGAGCTGTTTTTT.

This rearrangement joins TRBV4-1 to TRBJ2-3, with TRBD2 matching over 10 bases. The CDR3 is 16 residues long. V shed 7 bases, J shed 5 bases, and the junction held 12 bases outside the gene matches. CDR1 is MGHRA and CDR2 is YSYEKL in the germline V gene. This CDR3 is CASKREGRLLGDTQYF. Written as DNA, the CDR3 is TGCGCCAGCAAGCGGGAGGGCCGCCTACTGGGAGATACGCAGTATTTT.

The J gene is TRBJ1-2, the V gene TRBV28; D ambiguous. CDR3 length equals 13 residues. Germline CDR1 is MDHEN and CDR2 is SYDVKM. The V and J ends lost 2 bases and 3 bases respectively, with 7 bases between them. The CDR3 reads CASSLTHDYGYTF. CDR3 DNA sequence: TGTGCCAGCAGTTTAACGCACGACTATGGCTACACCTTC.

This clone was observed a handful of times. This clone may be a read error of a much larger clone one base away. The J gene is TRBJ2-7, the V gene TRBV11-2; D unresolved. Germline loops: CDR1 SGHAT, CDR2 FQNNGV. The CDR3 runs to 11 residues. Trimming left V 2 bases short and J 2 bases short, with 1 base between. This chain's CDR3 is CASSLTYEQYF. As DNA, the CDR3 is TGTGCCAGCAGCTTAACCTACGAGCAGTACTTC.

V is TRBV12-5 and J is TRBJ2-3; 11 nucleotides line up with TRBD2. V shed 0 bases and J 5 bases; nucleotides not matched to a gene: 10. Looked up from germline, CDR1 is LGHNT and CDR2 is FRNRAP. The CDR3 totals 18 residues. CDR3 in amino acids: CASGLVGDSGRVRDTQYF. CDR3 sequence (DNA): TGTGCTAGTGGTTTGGTAGGCGATAGCGGGAGGGTGAGAGATACGCAGTATTTT.

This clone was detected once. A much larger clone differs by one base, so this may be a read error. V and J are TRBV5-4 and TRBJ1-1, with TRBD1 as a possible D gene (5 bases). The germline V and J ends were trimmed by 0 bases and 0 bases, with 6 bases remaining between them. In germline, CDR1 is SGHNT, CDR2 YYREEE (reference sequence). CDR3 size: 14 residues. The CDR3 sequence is CASSLGGVNTEAFF. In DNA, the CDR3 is TGTGCCAGCAGCTTGGGAGGGGTGAACACTGAAGCTTTCTTT.

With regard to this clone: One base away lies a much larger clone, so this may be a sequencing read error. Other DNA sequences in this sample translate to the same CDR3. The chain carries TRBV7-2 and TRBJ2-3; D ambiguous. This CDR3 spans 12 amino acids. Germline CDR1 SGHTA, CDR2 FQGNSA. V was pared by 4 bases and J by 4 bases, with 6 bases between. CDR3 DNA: TGTGCCAGCAGCTATAGTGCAGATACGCAGTATTTT. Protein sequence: CASSYSADTQYF.

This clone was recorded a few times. For the CDR3, the DNA is TGTGCCAGAGAAGGACAGGCCGATGAAAAACTGTTTTTT. It translates to CAREGQADEKLFF. This rearrangement joins TRBV2 to TRBJ1-4; 7 bases line up with TRBD1. The V gene's germline CDR1 is SNHLY and CDR2 FYNNEI. The CDR3 consists of 13 residues. Trimming cost V 9 bases and J 6 bases; bases outside gene matches: 7.

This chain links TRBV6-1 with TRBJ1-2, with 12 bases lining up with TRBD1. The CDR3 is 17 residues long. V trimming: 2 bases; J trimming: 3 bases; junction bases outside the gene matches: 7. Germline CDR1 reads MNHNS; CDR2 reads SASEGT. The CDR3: CASSESGQGALYYGYTF. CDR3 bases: TGTGCCAGCAGTGAATCGGGACAGGGGGCGCTTTACTATGGCTACACCTTC.

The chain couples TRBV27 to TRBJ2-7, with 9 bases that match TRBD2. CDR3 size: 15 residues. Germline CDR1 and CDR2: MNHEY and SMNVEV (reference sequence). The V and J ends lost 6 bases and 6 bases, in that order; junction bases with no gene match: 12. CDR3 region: CASSLLLAGESEQYF. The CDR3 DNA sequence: TGTGCCAGCAGCCTACTCTTAGCGGGAGAGAGCGAGCAGTACTTC.

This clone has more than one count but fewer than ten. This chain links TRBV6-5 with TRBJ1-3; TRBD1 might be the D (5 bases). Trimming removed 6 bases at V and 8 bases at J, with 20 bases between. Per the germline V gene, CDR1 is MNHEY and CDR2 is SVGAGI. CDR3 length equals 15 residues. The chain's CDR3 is CASSRALGLVDTIYF. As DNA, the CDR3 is TGTGCCAGCAGCCGAGCCCTGGGGCTGGTGGACACCATATATTTT.

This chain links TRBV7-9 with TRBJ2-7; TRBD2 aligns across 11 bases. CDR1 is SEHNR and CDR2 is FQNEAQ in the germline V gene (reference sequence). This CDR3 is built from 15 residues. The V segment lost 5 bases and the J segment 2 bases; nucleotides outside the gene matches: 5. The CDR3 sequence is CASSVLAGAAYEQYF. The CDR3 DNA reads TGTGCCAGCAGCGTACTAGCGGGGGCCGCCTACGAGCAGTACTTC.

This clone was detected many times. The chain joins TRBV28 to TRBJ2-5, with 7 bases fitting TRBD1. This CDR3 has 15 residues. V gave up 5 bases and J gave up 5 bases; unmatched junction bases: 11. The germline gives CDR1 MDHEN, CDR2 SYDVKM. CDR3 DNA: TGTGCCAGCAGTAACACAGAGGGGGCCCGGGAGACCCAGTACTTC. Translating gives CASSNTEGARETQYF. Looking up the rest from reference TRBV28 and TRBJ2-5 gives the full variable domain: DVKVTQSSRYLVKRTGEKVFLECVQDMDHENMFWYRQDPGLGLRLIYFSYDVKMKEKGDIPEGYSVSREKKERFSLILESASTNQTSMYLCASSNTEGARETQYFGPGTRLLVL.

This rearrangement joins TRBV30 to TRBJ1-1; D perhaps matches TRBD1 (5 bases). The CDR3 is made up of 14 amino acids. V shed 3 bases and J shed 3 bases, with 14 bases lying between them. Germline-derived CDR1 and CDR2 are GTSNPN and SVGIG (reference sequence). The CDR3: CAWSVRRGDTEAFF. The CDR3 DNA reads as TGTGCCTGGAGCGTGCGTCGGGGGGACACTGAAGCTTTCTTT.

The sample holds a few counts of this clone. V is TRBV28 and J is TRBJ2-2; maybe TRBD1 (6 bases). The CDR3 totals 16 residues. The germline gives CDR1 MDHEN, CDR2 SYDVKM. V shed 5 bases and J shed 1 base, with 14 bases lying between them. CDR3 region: CASSARDTVNTGELFF. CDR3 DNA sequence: TGTGCCAGCAGTGCCCGGGACACTGTGAACACCGGGGAGCTGTTTTTT.

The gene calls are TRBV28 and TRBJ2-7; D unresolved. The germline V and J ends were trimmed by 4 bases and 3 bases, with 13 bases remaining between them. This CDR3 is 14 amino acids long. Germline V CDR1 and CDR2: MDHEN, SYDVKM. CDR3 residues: CASSWVSQYYEQYF. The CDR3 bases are TGTGCCAGCAGTTGGGTATCTCAATACTACGAGCAGTACTTC. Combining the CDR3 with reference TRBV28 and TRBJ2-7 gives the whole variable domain DVKVTQSSRYLVKRTGEKVFLECVQDMDHENMFWYRQDPGLGLRLIYFSYDVKMKEKGDIPEGYSVSREKKERFSLILESASTNQTSMYLCASSWVSQYYEQYFGPGTRLTVT.

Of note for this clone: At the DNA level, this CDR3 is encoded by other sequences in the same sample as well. CDR3 residues: CASNPGDLWDTEAFF. The CDR3 DNA reads TGTGCCAGCAATCCGGGCGACTTGTGGGACACTGAAGCTTTCTTT. The chain carries TRBV28 and TRBJ1-1; D not resolved. The CDR3 totals 15 residues. Trimming pared 7 bases from V and 3 bases from J, leaving 18 bases between. Germline V gene sequence: CDR1 MDHEN, CDR2 SYDVKM. Full variable domain (outside the CDR3, taken from reference TRBV28 and TRBJ1-1): DVKVTQSSRYLVKRTGEKVFLECVQDMDHENMFWYRQDPGLGLRLIYFSYDVKMKEKGDIPEGYSVSREKKERFSLILESASTNQTSMYLCASNPGDLWDTEAFFGQGTRLTVV.

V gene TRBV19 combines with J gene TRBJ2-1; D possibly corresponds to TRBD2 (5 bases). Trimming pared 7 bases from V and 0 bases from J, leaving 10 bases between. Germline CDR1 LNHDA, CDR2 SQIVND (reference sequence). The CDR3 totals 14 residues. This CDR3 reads CASTGGSSYNEQFF. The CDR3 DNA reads TGTGCCAGTACGGGCGGGTCCTCCTACAATGAGCAGTTCTTC. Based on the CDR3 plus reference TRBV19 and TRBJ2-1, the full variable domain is DGGITQSPKYLFRKEGQNVTLSCEQNLNHDAMYWYRQDPGQGLRLIYYSQIVNDFQKGDIAEGYSVSREKKESFPLTVTSAQKNPTAFYLCASTGGSSYNEQFFGPGTRLTVL.

CDR3 DNA sequence: TGTGCCAGCAGTGAAGTCGGACTAGCGGGGTTTAATGAGCAGTTCTTC. Protein: CASSEVGLAGFNEQFF. J is TRBJ2-1 and V is TRBV2, with 12 nucleotides matching TRBD2. Germline values: CDR1 SNHLY, CDR2 FYNNEI. The ends lost 1 base at V and 7 bases at J; junction bases unmatched: 5. The CDR3 totals 16 residues. The full variable domain, with the rest looked up from reference TRBV2 and TRBJ2-1, is EPEVTQTPSHQVTQMGQEVILRCVPISNHLYFYWYRQILGQKVEFLVSFYNNEISEKSEIFDDQFSVERPDGSNFTLKIRSTKLEDSAMYFCASSEVGLAGFNEQFFGPGTRLTVL.